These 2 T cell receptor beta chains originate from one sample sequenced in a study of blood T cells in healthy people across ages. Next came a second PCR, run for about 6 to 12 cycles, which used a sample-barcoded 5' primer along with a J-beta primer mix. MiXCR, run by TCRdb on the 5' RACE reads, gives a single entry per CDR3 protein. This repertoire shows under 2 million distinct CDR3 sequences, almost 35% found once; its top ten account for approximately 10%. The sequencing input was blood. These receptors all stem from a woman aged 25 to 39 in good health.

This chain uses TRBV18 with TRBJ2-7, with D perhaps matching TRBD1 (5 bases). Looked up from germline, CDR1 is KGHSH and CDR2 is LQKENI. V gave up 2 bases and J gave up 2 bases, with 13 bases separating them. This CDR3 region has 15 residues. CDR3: CASSPGQLMTYEQYF. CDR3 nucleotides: TGTGCCAGCTCACCAGGACAACTTATGACCTACGAGCAGTACTTC.

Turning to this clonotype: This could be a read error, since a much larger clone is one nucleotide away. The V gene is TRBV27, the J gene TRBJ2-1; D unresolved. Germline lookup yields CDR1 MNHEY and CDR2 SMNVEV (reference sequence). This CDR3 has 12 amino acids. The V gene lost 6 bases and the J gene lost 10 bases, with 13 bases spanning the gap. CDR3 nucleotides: TGTGCCAGCAGCTTTCCCTCCGGGGAGCAGTTCTTC. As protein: CASSFPSGEQFF.